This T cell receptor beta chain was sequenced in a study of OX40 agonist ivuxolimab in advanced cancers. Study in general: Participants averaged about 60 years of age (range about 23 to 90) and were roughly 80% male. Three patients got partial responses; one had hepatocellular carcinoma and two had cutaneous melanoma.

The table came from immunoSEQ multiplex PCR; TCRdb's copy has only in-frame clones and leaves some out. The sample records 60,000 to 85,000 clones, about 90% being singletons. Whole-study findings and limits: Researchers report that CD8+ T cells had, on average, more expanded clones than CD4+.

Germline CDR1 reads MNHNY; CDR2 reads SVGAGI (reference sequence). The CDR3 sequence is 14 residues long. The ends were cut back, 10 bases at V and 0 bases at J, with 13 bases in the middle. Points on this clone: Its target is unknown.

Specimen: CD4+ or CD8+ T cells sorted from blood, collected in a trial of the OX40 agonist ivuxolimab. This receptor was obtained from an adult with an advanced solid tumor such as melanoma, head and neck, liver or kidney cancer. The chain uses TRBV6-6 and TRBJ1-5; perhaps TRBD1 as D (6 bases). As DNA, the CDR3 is TGTGCCACTCGGACAGAAAATAGCAATCAGCCCCAGCATTTT. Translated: CATRTENSNQPQHF.